The 22 T cell receptor beta chains below were found in one sample sequenced in a study of blood T cell repertoires in COVID-19. Profiled with immunoSEQ multiplex PCR; TCRdb holds only in-frame clones, not every one. The sample holds around 380,000 clones, approximately 89% seen once. Sequenced: PBMCs or T cells enriched from blood (not recorded which). The receptors derive from a man younger than 40 who had recovered from COVID-19.

The chain has TRBV4-3 and TRBJ2-7; a possible D gene is TRBD1 (6 bases). CDR1 and CDR2 (germline): LGHNA, YSLEER. CDR3 size: 15 residues. V lost 0 bases, J lost 4 bases, and 13 bases lay in between. The CDR3 protein is CASSQEVQGRYEQYF. In DNA form, the CDR3 reads TGCGCCAGCAGCCAAGAGGTACAGGGACGGTACGAGCAGTACTTC.

This chain connects TRBV13 to TRBJ1-3; tentatively, D is TRBD1 (6 bases). CDR1 PRHDT and CDR2 FYEKMQ come from the germline V gene (reference sequence). Trimming removed 3 bases at V and 7 bases at J, with 16 bases between. CDR3 size: 15 residues. DNA for the CDR3: TGTGCCAGCAGCTTTAGGAGTGGTAGGGGGAACACCATATATTTT. As protein: CASSFRSGRGNTIYF.

The chain has TRBV5-4 and TRBJ2-3; 7 nucleotides line up with TRBD1. Trimming removed 4 bases from V and 5 bases from J; junction bases left unmatched: 10. The CDR3 consists of 15 residues. CDR1 is SGHNT and CDR2 is YYREEE in the germline V gene (reference sequence). CDR3 sequence reads: CASSVRDRPGDTQYF. In nucleotides, the CDR3 is TGTGCCAGCAGCGTCCGGGACAGACCCGGAGATACGCAGTATTTT.

This clone appeared once. The rearrangement links TRBV19 to TRBJ1-4, with a possible D match to TRBD1 (6 bases). The ends were cut back, 3 bases at V and 5 bases at J, with 10 bases in the middle. The germline V gene encodes CDR1 LNHDA and CDR2 SQIVND (reference sequence). CDR3 length: 14 residues. CDR3 nucleotide sequence: TGTGCCAGTAGTATTGGGCAGGGGAATGAAAAACTGTTTTTT. Protein: CASSIGQGNEKLFF.

This rearrangement joins TRBV7-2 to TRBJ1-3, with 9 bases that match TRBD1. V was clipped by 0 bases and J by 2 bases; unmatched bases: 2. There are 16 residues in the CDR3. CDR1 is SGHTA and CDR2 is FQGNSA in the germline V gene. For the CDR3, the DNA is TGTGCCAGCAGCTTAGCGGGACAGGGTGCTGGAAACACCATATATTTT. Its translation is CASSLAGQGAGNTIYF.

V gene TRBV5-6 combines with J gene TRBJ1-2; D perhaps matches TRBD1 (5 bases). Trimming took 4 bases from V and 4 from J, leaving 14 bases between them. This CDR3 region has 14 residues. CDR1 SGHDT and CDR2 YYEEEE come from the germline V gene. For the CDR3, the DNA is TGTGCCAGCAGCCCCGGGGGGGGACTCTATGGCTACACCTTC. It specifies CASSPGGGLYGYTF.

The chain carries TRBV6-1 and TRBJ1-3; D not certain. Germline V CDR1 and CDR2: MNHNS, SASEGT. This CDR3 region has 15 residues. The ends were cut back, 3 bases at V and 0 bases at J, with 9 bases in the middle. CDR3 in amino acids: CASSDNRYSGNTIYF. CDR3 sequence (DNA): TGTGCCAGCAGTGACAACCGGTACTCTGGAAACACCATATATTTT.

The CDR3 DNA is TGTGCCAGCAGCCAAGGACAGGGGGCCCTCAATGAGCAGTTCTTC. Amino acid sequence: CASSQGQGALNEQFF. The V call is TRBV14, the J call TRBJ2-1; 10 bases fit TRBD1. The CDR3 is 15 residues long. Unmatched junction bases numbered 3, after V lost 1 base and J lost 6 bases. Germline V gene sequence: CDR1 SGHDN, CDR2 FVKESK.

This rearrangement joins TRBV7-9 to TRBJ2-5, with TRBD1 matching over 7 bases. The germline V gene encodes CDR1 SEHNR and CDR2 FQNEAQ (reference sequence). With V trimmed by 5 bases and J by 2 bases, 5 bases remained unmatched. The CDR3 consists of 14 residues. The CDR3 is CASSRTGYQETQYF. DNA of the CDR3: TGTGCCAGCAGCCGGACAGGATATCAAGAGACCCAGTACTTC.

This clone has a handful of counts. The genes are TRBV7-9 and TRBJ1-5; D not certain. The CDR3 extends over 12 amino acids. Trimming removed 8 bases from V and 3 bases from J, with 8 bases in between. Germline CDR1 and CDR2: SEHNR and FQNEAQ (reference sequence). The CDR3 reads CASGGLNQPQHF. The CDR3 coding sequence is TGTGCCAGCGGCGGACTCAATCAGCCCCAGCATTTT.

This clone has just a few counts. The chain has TRBV10-3 and TRBJ1-2; D is uncertain. V lost 6 bases to trimming and J lost 5 bases, with 13 bases between them. Germline loops: CDR1 ENHRY, CDR2 SYGVKD. The CDR3 runs 13 residues. The CDR3, as DNA: TGTGCCATCAGCCGGGAGACGGGGTATGGCTACACCTTC. Protein product: CAISRETGYGYTF.

The chain is built from TRBV4-1 and TRBJ2-3; 7 bases are a match to TRBD1. J gave up 6 bases and V 5 bases, and 8 bases lay outside the gene matches. The V gene's germline CDR1 is MGHRA and CDR2 YSYEKL. This CDR3 spans 14 amino acids. The CDR3 sequence: CASSTPGGMDTQYF. DNA of the CDR3: TGCGCCAGCAGCACCCCAGGGGGTATGGATACGCAGTATTTT.

This clone was counted a single time. The chain employs TRBV18 and TRBJ2-2; possible D gene TRBD2, 5 bases. The CDR3 is 15 amino acids. V lost 7 bases and J lost 5, with 17 bases in between. The germline CDR1 and CDR2 sequences are KGHSH and LQKENI. The CDR3: CASYPRRGFTGELFF. CDR3 coding DNA: TGTGCCAGCTACCCCCGCCGGGGATTTACCGGGGAGCTGTTTTTT.

The chain carries TRBV12-5 and TRBJ1-1; weak D call: TRBD1 (6 bases). Germline CDR1 LGHNT, CDR2 FRNRAP. The CDR3 totals 14 residues. Trimming took 2 bases from V and 5 from J, leaving 12 bases between them. Here the CDR3 reads CASGLRAGDTEAFF. As DNA, the CDR3 is TGTGCTAGTGGTTTGAGGGCAGGGGATACTGAAGCTTTCTTT.

The genes are TRBV2 and TRBJ2-7; 12 bases agree with TRBD2. The CDR3 is 15 residues long. Germline lookup yields CDR1 SNHLY and CDR2 FYNNEI. V was pared by 8 bases and J by 0 bases, with 5 bases of the junction left unmatched. In nucleotides, the CDR3 is TGTGCCAGCGGGACTAGCGGGCTGATCTCCTACGAGCAGTACTTC. Residues: CASGTSGLISYEQYF.

In its sample, this clone was seen once. The chain links TRBV5-8 to TRBJ1-2; 9 nucleotides align to TRBD1. The CDR3 covers 17 residues. Per germline, CDR1 SGHTS and CDR2 YDEGEE. With 0 bases clipped from V and 4 bases from J, the junction kept 10 bases outside the gene matches. CDR3 coding DNA: TGTGCCAGCAGCTTGGCATTGGGGACAGGGATACGCTATGGCTACACCTTC. It codes for CASSLALGTGIRYGYTF.

J is TRBJ1-4 and V is TRBV6-1; D is undetermined. CDR1 and CDR2 (germline): MNHNS, SASEGT. V was clipped by 1 base and J by 5 bases, with 8 bases between them. The CDR3 totals 14 residues. Here the CDR3 reads CASSEGGVNEKLFF. The CDR3 DNA reads TGTGCCAGCAGTGAAGGAGGAGTAAATGAAAAACTGTTTTTT.

The chain employs TRBV12-5 and TRBJ2-5, with D possibly being TRBD1 (5 bases). Germline V gene sequence: CDR1 LGHNT, CDR2 FRNRAP. Trimming stripped 5 bases from V and 0 bases from J, with 10 bases between. The CDR3 length is 14 residues. The CDR3 region has the DNA TGTGCTAGTGGTATCTACAGGTACCAAGAGACCCAGTACTTC. Amino acids: CASGIYRYQETQYF.

The chain employs TRBV2 and TRBJ1-6; 7 positions agree with TRBD1. V trimming: 7 bases; J trimming: 7 bases; junction bases outside the gene matches: 4. The CDR3 has 13 amino acids. Per the germline V gene, CDR1 is SNHLY and CDR2 is FYNNEI. This chain's CDR3 is CASMGQTNSPLHF. The CDR3, as DNA: TGTGCCAGCATGGGACAGACAAATTCACCCCTCCACTTT.

V is TRBV9 and J is TRBJ2-5; tentative D call: TRBD2 (5 bases). V lost 4 bases, J lost 5 bases, and 18 bases lay in between. The CDR3 covers 15 residues. Germline assignment: CDR1 SGDLS and CDR2 YYNGEE. In nucleotides, the CDR3 is TGTGCCAGCAGCCGCCGGGCGGGCACGGGGGAGACCCAGTACTTC. It yields the protein CASSRRAGTGETQYF.

V and J are TRBV5-6 and TRBJ1-3, with TRBD1 matching 7 bases. The CDR3 consists of 16 residues. Germline CDR1 is SGHDT and CDR2 is YYEEEE. V lost 2 bases to trimming and J lost 3 bases; unmatched junction nucleotides: 8. The CDR3 nucleotides read TGTGCCAGCAGCTTCGTTGACAGGGCCTTTGGAAACACCATATATTTT. It encodes CASSFVDRAFGNTIYF.

As to this clone: This same CDR3 is encoded by further DNA sequences in the sample. V is TRBV5-1 and J is TRBJ1-2; 9 nucleotides line up with TRBD1. Germline V gene sequence: CDR1 SGHRS, CDR2 YFSETQ. Trimming cost V 5 bases and J 7 bases; bases outside gene matches: 6. The CDR3 runs to 13 residues. Written as DNA, the CDR3 is TGCGCCAGCAGTCCGGACAGGGGTTCTGGCTACACCTTC. Translation gives CASSPDRGSGYTF.